A selection of T cell receptor beta chains follows, all from one sample in a study of tumor and adjacent non-tumor tissue in lung cancer. TCRdb re-called the multiplex PCR reads through MiXCR, storing one row per CDR3 protein. The sample has 200,000 to 250,000 distinct CDR3 sequences, 71% seen once; the top ten hold under 30%. Sequencing was carried out using lung tumor tissue. Receptors were obtained from a man in his sixties with non-small cell lung cancer. The CDR3 runs from the conserved cysteine through the conserved F or W. The order of the fields is V gene, CDR3 protein.

TRBV4-3 | CASSQDIGPDTQYF
TRBV28 | CANSLSGSLSTDRQYF
TRBV6-5 | CASKIQGSYGYTF
TRBV20-1 | CRARRGENEQYF
TRBV24-1 | CATSKGWNEQFF
TRBV11-2 | CASSPRRAGDSYEQHF
TRBV11-2 | CANSLEVNGELFF
TRBV20-1 | CSARKREVGYNEQFF
TRBV6-1 | CASSALTGGLDTQYF
TRBV12-3/TRBV12-4 | CAYTGQGTGEAFF
TRBV7-9 | CASSPGALQGIETQYF
TRBV29-1 | CSVGLAGGPNTGELFF
TRBV6-6 | CASSYRRGPYEQYF
TRBV4-3 | CASSRPKGNEQFF
TRBV5-4 | CASSILAGGSSCNEQFF
TRBV20-1 | CSTREDKGKAFF
TRBV12-3/TRBV12-4 | CDSCAPGQGNYEQYF
TRBV6-5 | CASCYSVGGFETQYF
TRBV20-1 | CSAEIVVKTDTQYF
TRBV4-2 | CTSSQRGPGTNEQFF
TRBV6-2/TRBV6-3 | CASNLCDSYTTGELFF
TRBV11-3 | CASTRNSYNELFF
TRBV11-2 | CTSSLGPGKNQPQHF
TRBV28 | CASRPGEGVYEQYF
TRBV6-2/TRBV6-3 | CASTTGGGVNEQFF
TRBV6-1 | CASSAREAGTNVLTF